This TCR beta chain was observed in a study of metastatic and nonmetastatic thyroid tumors. TCRdb re-called the PCR reads via MiXCR. The sample comprises about 7,000 clones, over 15% of which are singletons, and roughly 26% rests with the top ten. Ten or more counts support this clone. No treatment of any kind had been given to any patient before thyroid surgery. Source material: adjacent normal tissue. This receptor was obtained from a male donor with papillary thyroid cancer or a benign thyroid nodule (not recorded which). Some clones in this sample may be carry-over from other donors' samples.

The CDR3 region is CASSQDQQGAGELFF. The DNA of the CDR3 is TGTGCCAGCAGCCAAGATCAACAGGGAGCCGGGGAGCTGTTTTTT. The V call is TRBV14, the J call TRBJ2-2; maybe TRBD1 (6 bases). Trimming cost V 0 bases and J 6 bases, with 11 bases left between them. The CDR3 consists of 15 residues. CDR1 and CDR2 (germline): SGHDN, FVKESK. The whole variable domain, filled in from reference TRBV14 and TRBJ2-2, reads EAGVTQFPSHSVIEKGQTVTLRCDPISGHDNLYWYRRVMGKEIKFLLHFVKESKQDESGMPNNRFLAERTGGTYSTLKVQPAELEDSGVYFCASSQDQQGAGELFFGEGSRLTVL.